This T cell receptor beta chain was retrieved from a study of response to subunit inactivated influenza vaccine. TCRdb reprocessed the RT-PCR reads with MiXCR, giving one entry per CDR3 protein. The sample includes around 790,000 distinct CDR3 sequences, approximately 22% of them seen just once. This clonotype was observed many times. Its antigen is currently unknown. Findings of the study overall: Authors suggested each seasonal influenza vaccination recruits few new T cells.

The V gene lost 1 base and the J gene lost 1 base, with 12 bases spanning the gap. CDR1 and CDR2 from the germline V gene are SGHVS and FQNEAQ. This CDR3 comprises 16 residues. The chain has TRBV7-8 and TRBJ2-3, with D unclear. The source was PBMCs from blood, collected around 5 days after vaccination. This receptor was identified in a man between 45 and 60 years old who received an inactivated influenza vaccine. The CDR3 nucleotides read TGTGCCAGCAGCTTAGGCTACAGAGGTGGCACAGATACGCAGTATTTT. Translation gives CASSLGYRGGTDTQYF.